This TCR beta chain was recorded in a study of cytomegalovirus exposure and HLA in healthy donors. Primers included in the PCR were 60 Vbeta and 13 Jbeta primers. Per the authors' pipeline: A later analysis counted about 80 million unique TCR beta chains, around 10 million shared. Produced via immunoSEQ multiplex PCR; TCRdb's table is partial and in-frame only. The V and J calls and clone size are taken from that table; D and trimming were inferred from the DNA. The sample gives under 110,000 clones, around three quarters of which show up once; about 0.84% is in the top ten. Healthy bone marrow donors made up the donor group. CDR1 is SGHNT and CDR2 is YYREEE in the germline V gene (reference sequence). This CDR3 has 14 amino acids. V shed 4 bases and J shed 8 bases, with 15 bases lying between them. The study's findings and limits: Listed as cytomegalovirus-associated were 150 to 200 TCR beta chains. Productive status was seen about 87% or about 30% of the time for most TCR beta V segments in an earlier analysis.

There are a few counts of this clone. What it recognizes is unknown. This chain uses TRBV5-4 with TRBJ1-4; no reliable D call. This TCR came from a boy aged 5-17 years in good health and CMV-seronegative. The sequenced sample consisted of PBMCs. DNA for the CDR3: TGTGCCAGCAGCCGCCCGGGGTCGGGAGAAAAACTGTTTTTT. Its translation is CASSRPGSGEKLFF.